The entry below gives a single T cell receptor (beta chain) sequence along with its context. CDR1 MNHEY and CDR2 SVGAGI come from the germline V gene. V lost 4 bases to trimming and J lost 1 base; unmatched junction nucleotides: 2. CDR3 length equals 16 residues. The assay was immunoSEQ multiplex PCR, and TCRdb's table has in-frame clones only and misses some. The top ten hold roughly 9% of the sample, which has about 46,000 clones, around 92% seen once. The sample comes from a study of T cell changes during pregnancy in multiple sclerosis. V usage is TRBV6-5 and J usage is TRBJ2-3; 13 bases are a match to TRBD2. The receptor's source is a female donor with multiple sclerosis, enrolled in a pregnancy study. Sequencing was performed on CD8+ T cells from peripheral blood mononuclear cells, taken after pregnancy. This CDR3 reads CASSFGLAGGTDTQYF. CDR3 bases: TGTGCCAGCAGTTTCGGACTAGCGGGAGGCACAGATACGCAGTATTTT.